This T cell receptor (beta chain) emerged from a study of PD-1 blockade in classical Hodgkin lymphoma (dated by TCRdb to 2020 to 2022). A note on the overall study: Nivolumab dosing was 3 mg/kg intravenously every 2 weeks, continuing until either disease progression or unacceptable toxicity. To define a peripheral blood immune signature of response to PD-1 blockade in classical Hodgkin lymphoma, the study combined TCR beta sequencing with CyTOF.

The V and J ends are trimmed by 1 base and 8 bases, leaving 5 bases between them. CDR1 and CDR2 (SEHNR, FQNEAQ) derive from the germline V gene (reference sequence). The CDR3 measures 12 amino acids from cysteine to phenylalanine. CDR3 DNA only is kept here, 36 bases in frame from base 1. This specimen's time point label, interpreted: cycle 1 day 1 (C1D1), immediately before nivolumab initiation. Every trial patient had relapsed after autologous stem cell transplantation, and cohorts A, B and C differed in prior brentuximab vedotin exposure. The trial cohort was composed of roughly 60 patients with relapsed/refractory classical Hodgkin lymphoma, for whom complete response, partial response or progressive disease was recorded as best overall response. Single-agent nivolumab was administered to trial patients in the multi-cohort phase II CheckMate 205 trial. Best overall response was determined by an independent review committee according to the 2007 International Working Group response criteria. Trial PBMCs were collected immediately before nivolumab initiation (C1D1) and during therapy at cycle 2 day 1 and cycle 4 day 1. Peripheral blood was collected in 8 mL Vacutainer Cell Preparation Tubes, from which PBMCs were isolated by centrifugation and then cryopreserved.

This clone was seen a handful of times. It has no known antigen specificity. No much larger clone exists at a distance of one base, and base qualities are not known. Genomic DNA was isolated using the Qiagen DNeasy kit from unsorted PBMCs as well as from negatively selected CD4+ and CD8+ fractions. Using primers that anneal to V and J segments, immunoSEQ multiplex PCR amplified the TCR beta CDR3 regions. Amplification bias was minimized using a synthetic immune receptor repertoire, and residual bias was removed computationally after sequencing. For the original study's pipeline: Repertoire diversity was quantified as the Shannon entropy index using custom Python scripts. Unsorted, CD4+ and CD8+ repertoires were examined separately, except in combined analyses, for which CD4+ and CD8+ sequences were merged in silico. Clonal expansion was defined as at least a 2-fold frequency increase after treatment relative to C1D1, with a pseudocount of 0.5 for undetected baseline clones. Singleton clones were defined as clones with 0 or 1 copy at C1D1, and non-singleton clones were defined as clones with 2 or more copies. Clones expanded in unsorted samples were assigned a CD4+, CD8+ or unknown annotation through matching of protein sequences in sorted samples from the same patient. Wilcoxon tests on paired samples were used to test diversity changes from C1D1 to C4D1. TCRdb limited this immuneACCESS table to in-frame rearrangements with V and J called. A share of clones is missing; checked studies link under half to unresolved V genes, and the rest is unexplained. D and trimming were read from the DNA, whereas the V and J calls and clone size are those reported in that table. The table for this sample lists 40,000 to 45,000 clones; 78% of them were counted only once. The ten largest account for around 15% of the sample.

On the study overall, not on this receptor specifically: Diversity was lower in patients who began nivolumab less than 1 year after ASCT, so these patients were left out of later analyses to avoid confounding by immune reconstitution. Trial patients with a complete response had baseline diversity similar to that of newly diagnosed patients, while partial responders and progressors had significantly lower diversity. CD4+ but not CD8+ TCR diversity rose significantly by C4D1 (p=0.0027 vs p=0.16), most apparent in complete responders (p=0.02). Baseline TCR diversity was reported as lower in newly diagnosed patients than in healthy donors, and lower still in relapsed/refractory patients. Only a single clinical trial cohort was studied, and what caused the repertoire differences, possibly disease activity or prior therapy, remained undefined.

This TCR was recovered from a human donor with classical Hodgkin lymphoma. The V and J segments used are TRBV7-9 and TRBJ2-2; the D gene identity is not certain. The starting material was peripheral blood mononuclear cells (PBMCs), obtained at baseline. The CDR3 region reads CASSLVWGELFF. The DNA sequence reads TGTGCCAGCAGCTTAGTCTGGGGGGAGCTGTTTTTT.